The 26 T cell receptor beta chains listed next were all sequenced from one sample in a study of cytomegalovirus exposure and HLA in healthy donors. Primers: 60 Vbeta forward and 13 Jbeta reverse. TCRdb's table, derived via immunoSEQ multiplex PCR, lists solely in-frame clones and lacks some. This table has about 62,000 clones, 65% to 85% appearing once. Sequenced: PBMCs. All receptors derive from a woman younger than 45 in good health and CMV-seronegative.

The chain couples TRBV7-9 to TRBJ1-3; a weak D match, TRBD1 (5 bases). V lost 1 base to trimming and J lost 1 base, with 8 bases between them. Germline assignment: CDR1 SEHNR and CDR2 FQNEAQ (reference sequence). CDR3 length equals 15 residues. The CDR3 reads CASSLVRGSGNTIYF. Here the CDR3 DNA reads TGTGCCAGCAGCTTAGTTCGGGGGTCTGGAAACACCATATATTTT.

This clone was seen only once. The chain couples TRBV5-1 to TRBJ2-7; 7 bases align to TRBD2. CDR3 length equals 19 residues. Germline loops: CDR1 SGHRS, CDR2 YFSETQ. Trimming cost V 0 bases and J 0 bases; bases outside gene matches: 15. The CDR3 nucleotides are TGCGCCAGCAGCTTGGAAGGGTCGAAGCGGGGTCGAAGCTCCTACGAGCAGTACTTC. Translated, it gives CASSLEGSKRGRSSYEQYF. The variable domain in full, completed from reference TRBV5-1 and TRBJ2-7, reads KAGVTQTPRYLIKTRGQQVTLSCSPISGHRSVSWYQQTPGQGLQFLFEYFSETQRNKGNFPGRFSGRQFSNSRSEMNVSTLELGDSALYLCASSLEGSKRGRSSYEQYFGPGTRLTVT.

The chain couples TRBV5-1 to TRBJ2-7; D gene unclear. The germline gives CDR1 SGHRS, CDR2 YFSETQ. Trimming pared 3 bases from V and 0 bases from J, leaving 7 bases between. This CDR3 has 13 residues. The DNA of the CDR3 is TGCGCCAGCAGCTCCCCGAGCTCCTACGAGCAGTACTTC. This encodes CASSSPSSYEQYF.

CDR3 coding DNA: TGCGCCAGCAGCCAAGGGCCGGGGGGCGATACGCAGTATTTT. It translates to CASSQGPGGDTQYF. V gene TRBV4-1 combines with J gene TRBJ2-3; D possibly corresponds to TRBD2 (7 bases). The CDR3 runs 14 residues. Germline V gene sequence: CDR1 MGHRA, CDR2 YSYEKL. V lost 1 base and J lost 6, with 11 bases in between.

This sequence joins TRBV5-4 and TRBJ1-2, with D unclear. The V end lost 2 bases, the J end lost 6 bases, and 20 bases lay between the germline ends. There are 16 residues in the CDR3. Germline assignment: CDR1 SGHNT and CDR2 YYREEE (reference sequence). In DNA form, the CDR3 reads TGTGCCAGCAGCTTAGGGAGCCGGGGAGATCGAGATGGCTACACCTTC. It yields the protein CASSLGSRGDRDGYTF.

The chain carries TRBV7-2 and TRBJ1-3; TRBD1 matches at 7 bases. CDR3 length: 15 residues. Unmatched junction bases numbered 4, after V lost 5 bases and J lost 0 bases. From germline, CDR1 is SGHTA and CDR2 FQGNSA. The DNA of the CDR3 is TGTGCCAGCAGCATAACAGGGGACTCTGGAAACACCATATATTTT. Translation gives CASSITGDSGNTIYF.

This clone was detected a few times. The J gene is TRBJ1-1, the V gene TRBV5-4; D gene uncertain. The V gene lost 0 bases and the J gene lost 3 bases, with 15 bases spanning the gap. Germline CDR1 SGHNT, CDR2 YYREEE (reference sequence). This CDR3 is 16 amino acids long. CDR3 bases: TGTGCCAGCAGCTTGGTACCAGAGAGGGAGTACACTGAAGCTTTCTTT. Translation gives CASSLVPEREYTEAFF.

V and J are TRBV27 and TRBJ2-3, with 7 bases identical to TRBD1. Germline V gives CDR1 MNHEY, CDR2 SMNVEV (reference sequence). The CDR3 sequence is 15 residues long. V lost 5 bases and J lost 5; bases outside the gene matches: 10. CDR3: CASSVGTDALDTQYF. As DNA, the CDR3 is TGTGCCAGCAGTGTTGGGACAGACGCGTTAGATACGCAGTATTTT.

CDR3 sequence: CATDLGVASQPQHF. The DNA for the CDR3 is TGTGCCACCGACCTAGGGGTGGCCAGTCAGCCCCAGCATTTT. This chain connects TRBV28 to TRBJ1-5, with D maybe TRBD1 (5 bases). The V and J ends lost 10 bases and 6 bases respectively, with 19 bases between them. The CDR3 is 14 residues long. CDR1 is MDHEN, CDR2 SYDVKM, per germline.

The V call is TRBV18, the J call TRBJ1-2; 9 bases are shared with TRBD1. This CDR3 region has 16 residues. Germline CDR1 KGHSH, CDR2 LQKENI. V was pared by 2 bases and J by 6 bases, with 10 bases of the junction left unmatched. CDR3 sequence: CASSPDFPGQGDGYTF. For the CDR3, the DNA is TGTGCCAGCTCACCAGACTTTCCGGGACAGGGAGATGGCTACACCTTC.

The chain is built from TRBV19 and TRBJ2-7; possible D gene TRBD2, 6 bases. Deletions cut 5 bases from V and 3 bases from J, with 17 bases between. The CDR3 runs to 15 residues. Germline CDR1 reads LNHDA; CDR2 reads SQIVND (reference sequence). The CDR3 DNA reads TGTGCCAGTAGTCCACGGGACTCCCCCTACTACGAGCAGTACTTC. It is translated as CASSPRDSPYYEQYF.

CDR3 residues: CATDPGQNTEAFF. The CDR3 DNA is TGTGCCACCGACCCAGGACAGAACACTGAAGCTTTCTTT. The chain is built from TRBV10-3 and TRBJ1-1; D might be TRBD1 (5 bases). V was clipped by 10 bases and J by 1 base, with 13 bases between them. CDR1 is ENHRY, CDR2 SYGVKD, per germline. This CDR3 is built from 13 residues.

This chain links TRBV7-9 with TRBJ2-1, with D tentatively TRBD2 (5 bases). The germline V gene has CDR1 SEHNR and CDR2 FQNEAQ (reference sequence). The V end lost 1 base, the J end lost 8 bases, and 18 bases lay between the germline ends. The CDR3 extends over 16 amino acids. The CDR3 DNA is TGTGCCAGCAGCTTAGGGGGAGCCTTGCGAGTACATGAGCAGTTCTTC. Its translation: CASSLGGALRVHEQFF.

This clone was seen a handful of times. The rearrangement joins TRBV6-1 to TRBJ1-6; 9 nucleotides align to TRBD1. V dropped 5 bases and J dropped 11; count of bases not matched to a gene: 7. In germline, CDR1 is MNHNS, CDR2 SASEGT. The CDR3 covers 14 residues. CDR3 protein: CASSWTGARTPLHF. The CDR3 DNA follows: TGTGCCAGCAGTTGGACAGGGGCTAGGACACCCCTCCACTTT.

Turning to this clone: A read error may produce the germline difference seen at one junction end. The rearrangement uses TRBV7-7 and TRBJ2-5; TRBD2 aligns across 9 bases. Germline V gene sequence: CDR1 SSHAT, CDR2 FNYEAQ (reference sequence). The CDR3 extends over 16 amino acids. This chain's CDR3 is CASSLGGAGGQETQYF. The CDR3 DNA is TGTGCTAGCAGCTTAGGTGGAGCGGGGGGTCAAGAGACCCAGTACTTC. Looking up the rest from reference TRBV7-7 and TRBJ2-5 gives the full variable domain: GAGVSQSPRYKVTKRGQDVTLRCDPISSHATLYWYQQALGQGPEFLTYFNYEAQPDKSGLPSDRFSAERPEGSISTLTIQRTEQRDSAMYRCASSLGGAGGQETQYFGPGTRLLVL.

This chain links TRBV19 with TRBJ1-5; 8 positions agree with TRBD1. J was trimmed by 1 base and V by 5 bases; bases with no gene match: 4. The V gene's germline CDR1 is LNHDA and CDR2 SQIVND (reference sequence). The CDR3 extends over 15 amino acids. CDR3 bases: TGTGCCAGTAGTCAGGACAGGGAAAGCAATCAGCCCCAGCATTTT. Its protein is CASSQDRESNQPQHF.

This clone was seen once. The rearrangement joins TRBV6-5 to TRBJ1-6; 7 nucleotides match TRBD1. V gave up 6 bases and J gave up 8 bases; unmatched junction bases: 7. Germline CDR1 MNHEY, CDR2 SVGAGI. The CDR3 spans 14 residues. The CDR3 DNA reads TGTGCCAGCAGAACAGGGGAGCGGGATTCACCCCTCCACTTT. Protein sequence: CASRTGERDSPLHF.

The chain combines TRBV19 with TRBJ1-1; no reliable D call. This CDR3 contains 16 residues. Deletions cut 5 bases from V and 2 bases from J, with 18 bases between. Germline V gives CDR1 LNHDA, CDR2 SQIVND (reference sequence). Here the CDR3 reads CASSENGVYRNTEAFF. The CDR3 DNA follows: TGTGCCAGTAGTGAAAACGGGGTTTACCGAAACACTGAAGCTTTCTTT.

V is TRBV7-2 and J is TRBJ2-1; 11 bases fit TRBD2. The CDR3 is 15 residues long. Germline-derived CDR1 and CDR2 are SGHTA and FQGNSA. The V and J ends lost 6 bases and 8 bases, in that order; junction bases with no gene match: 9. The CDR3 loop reads CASRRRLAGGDEQFF. The CDR3 nucleotides read TGTGCCAGCAGACGGAGGCTAGCGGGGGGTGATGAGCAGTTCTTC.

The V gene is TRBV6-1, the J gene TRBJ2-7; unclear D gene. The CDR3 is 13 residues long. The germline V gene has CDR1 MNHNS and CDR2 SASEGT. The V end lost 4 bases, the J end lost 1 base, and 8 bases lay between the germline ends. CDR3: CASSVEASYEQYF. For the CDR3, the DNA is TGTGCCAGCAGTGTAGAGGCGTCCTACGAGCAGTACTTC.

This clone was counted a single time. This chain joins TRBV5-8 and TRBJ1-1; no firm D call. V shed 0 bases and J shed 11 bases, with 11 bases lying between them. The CDR3 is 12 residues long. Germline lookup yields CDR1 SGHTS and CDR2 YDEGEE. CDR3 coding DNA: TGTGCCAGCAGCTTGGTCTTCCCTCGGGCTTTCTTT. Translating it yields CASSLVFPRAFF.

The rearrangement joins TRBV7-9 to TRBJ2-1, with TRBD1 matching 8 bases. The V and J ends lost 2 bases and 9 bases, in that order; junction bases with no gene match: 18. This CDR3 is 18 amino acids long. In germline, CDR1 is SEHNR, CDR2 FQNEAQ (reference sequence). CDR3 in amino acids: CASSLFQGAVFPFGEQFF. Written as DNA, the CDR3 is TGTGCCAGCAGCTTATTCCAGGGGGCGGTTTTTCCTTTTGGTGAGCAGTTCTTC.

This clone was seen a few times. J is TRBJ2-7 and V is TRBV18; tentatively, D is TRBD1 (6 bases). Trimming removed 5 bases from V and 2 bases from J, with 13 bases in between. The CDR3 sequence is 14 residues long. Germline V lookup: CDR1 KGHSH, CDR2 LQKENI. The CDR3 DNA is TGTGCCAGCTCAGAAGGGACACGAACCTACGAGCAGTACTTC. This translates into CASSEGTRTYEQYF.

The V and J genes are TRBV19 and TRBJ1-2, with TRBD1 identical over 7 bases. Losses at the gene ends were 1 base for V and 8 bases for J; bases not matched to a gene: 4. CDR3 size: 13 residues. Germline-derived CDR1 and CDR2 are LNHDA and SQIVND (reference sequence). DNA of the CDR3: TGTGCCAGTAGTATAGTTCGAGGGGGCGGCTACACCTTC. Translating gives CASSIVRGGGYTF.

The rearrangement uses TRBV11-3 and TRBJ2-2, with D possibly being TRBD2 (6 bases). The V gene lost 0 bases and the J gene lost 4 bases, with 15 bases spanning the gap. The CDR3 has 17 amino acids. CDR1 and CDR2 from the germline V gene are SGHNT and YENEEA. For the CDR3, the DNA is TGTGCCAGCAGCTTAGATTTCGGGGGAGGTGGCACCGGGGAGCTGTTTTTT. It translates to CASSLDFGGGGTGELFF.

This sequence joins TRBV7-9 and TRBJ1-2; a possible D gene is TRBD1 (5 bases). Germline values: CDR1 SEHNR, CDR2 FQNEAQ (reference sequence). Trimming cost V 0 bases and J 5 bases, with 7 bases left between them. The CDR3 length is 13 residues. CDR3 residues: CASSLAQGYGYTF. The CDR3 DNA is TGTGCCAGCAGCTTAGCCCAGGGATATGGCTACACCTTC.